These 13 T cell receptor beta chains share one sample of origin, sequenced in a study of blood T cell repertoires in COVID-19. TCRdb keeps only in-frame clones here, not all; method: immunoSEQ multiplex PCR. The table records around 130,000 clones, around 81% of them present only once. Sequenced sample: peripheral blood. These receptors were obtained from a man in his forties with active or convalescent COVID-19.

This CDR3 reads CATSDSTGRNEQFF. The DNA for the CDR3 is TGTGCCACCAGTGATTCTACAGGGCGAAATGAGCAGTTCTTC. The chain links TRBV24-1 to TRBJ2-1; tentative D call: TRBD1 (6 bases). Deletions cut 2 bases from V and 7 bases from J, with 11 bases between. CDR1 and CDR2 from the germline V gene are KGHDR and SFDVKD. CDR3 length: 14 residues.

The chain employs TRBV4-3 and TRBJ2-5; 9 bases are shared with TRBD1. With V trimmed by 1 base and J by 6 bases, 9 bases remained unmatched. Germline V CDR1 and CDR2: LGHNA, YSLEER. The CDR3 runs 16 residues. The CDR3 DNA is TGCGCCAGCAGCCAAGGGAGAGGGGACAGGGCGCAGACCCAGTACTTC. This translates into CASSQGRGDRAQTQYF.

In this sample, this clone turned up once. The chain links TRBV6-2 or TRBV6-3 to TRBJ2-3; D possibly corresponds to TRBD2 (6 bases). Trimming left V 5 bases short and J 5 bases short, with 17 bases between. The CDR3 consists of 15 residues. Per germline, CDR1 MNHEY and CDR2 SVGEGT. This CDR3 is CASSPHRPGEDTQYF. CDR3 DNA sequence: TGTGCCAGCAGTCCCCATCGACCGGGGGAAGATACGCAGTATTTT.

This CDR3 reads CASSPGQETQYF. DNA for the CDR3: TGTGCCAGCAGCCCCGGTCAAGAGACCCAGTACTTC. J is TRBJ2-5 and V is TRBV5-4; no clear D. The V end lost 4 bases, the J end lost 2 bases, and 6 bases lay between the germline ends. The CDR3 loop spans 12 amino acids. Germline CDR1 reads SGHNT; CDR2 reads YYREEE (reference sequence).

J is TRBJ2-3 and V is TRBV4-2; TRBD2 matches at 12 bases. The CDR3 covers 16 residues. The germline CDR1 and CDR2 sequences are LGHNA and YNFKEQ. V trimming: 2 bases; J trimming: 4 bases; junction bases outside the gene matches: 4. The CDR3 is CASSQRTSGEADTQYF. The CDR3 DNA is TGTGCCAGCAGCCAACGGACTAGCGGGGAAGCAGATACGCAGTATTTT.

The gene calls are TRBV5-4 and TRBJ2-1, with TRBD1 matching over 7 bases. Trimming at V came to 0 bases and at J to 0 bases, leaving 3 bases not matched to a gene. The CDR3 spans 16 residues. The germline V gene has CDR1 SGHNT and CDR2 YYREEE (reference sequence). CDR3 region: CASSLARDSSYNEQFF. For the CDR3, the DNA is TGTGCCAGCAGCTTGGCCCGGGACAGCTCCTACAATGAGCAGTTCTTC. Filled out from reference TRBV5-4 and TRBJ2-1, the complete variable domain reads ETGVTQSPTHLIKTRGQQVTLRCSSQSGHNTVSWYQQALGQGPQFIFQYYREEENGRGNFPPRFSGLQFPNYSSELNVNALELDDSALYLCASSLARDSSYNEQFFGPGTRLTVL.

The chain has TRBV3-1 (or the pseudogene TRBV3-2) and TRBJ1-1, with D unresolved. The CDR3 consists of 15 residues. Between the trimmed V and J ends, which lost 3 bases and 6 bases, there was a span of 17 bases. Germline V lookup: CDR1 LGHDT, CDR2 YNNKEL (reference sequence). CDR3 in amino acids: CASSHLTAGRPEAFF. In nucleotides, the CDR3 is TGTGCCAGCAGCCACCTGACGGCGGGGAGGCCTGAAGCTTTCTTT.

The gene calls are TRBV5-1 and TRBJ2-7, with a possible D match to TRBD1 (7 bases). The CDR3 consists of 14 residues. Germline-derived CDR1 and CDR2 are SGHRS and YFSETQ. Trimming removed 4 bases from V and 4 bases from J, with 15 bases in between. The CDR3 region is CASSPGDRKYEQYF. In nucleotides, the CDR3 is TGCGCCAGCAGCCCGGGGGACAGAAAGTACGAGCAGTACTTC.

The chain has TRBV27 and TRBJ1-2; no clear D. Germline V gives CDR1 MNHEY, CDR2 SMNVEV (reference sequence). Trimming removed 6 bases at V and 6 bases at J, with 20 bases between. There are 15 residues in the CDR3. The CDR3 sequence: CASSFRETPLDGYTF. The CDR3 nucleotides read TGTGCCAGCAGCTTTCGGGAAACCCCTTTAGATGGCTACACCTTC.

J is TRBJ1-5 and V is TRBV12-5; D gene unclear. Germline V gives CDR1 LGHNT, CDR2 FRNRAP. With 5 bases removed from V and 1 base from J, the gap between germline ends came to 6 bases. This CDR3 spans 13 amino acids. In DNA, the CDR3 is TGTGCTAGTGGTCTTTCGAGCAATCAGCCCCAGCATTTT. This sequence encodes CASGLSSNQPQHF.

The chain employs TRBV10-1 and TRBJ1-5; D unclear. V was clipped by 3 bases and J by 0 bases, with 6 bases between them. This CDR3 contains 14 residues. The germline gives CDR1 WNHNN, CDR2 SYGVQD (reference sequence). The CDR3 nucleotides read TGCGCCAGCAGTGAACAAAGTAGCAATCAGCCCCAGCATTTT. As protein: CASSEQSSNQPQHF.

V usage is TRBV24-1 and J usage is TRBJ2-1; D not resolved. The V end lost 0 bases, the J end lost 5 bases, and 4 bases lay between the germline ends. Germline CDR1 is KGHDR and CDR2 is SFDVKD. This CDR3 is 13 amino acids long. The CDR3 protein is CATSDLLHNEQFF. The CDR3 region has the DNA TGTGCCACCAGTGATTTGCTTCACAATGAGCAGTTCTTC.

DNA for the CDR3: TGTGCCAGTAGTTTAGCGGACAGGGACGGAAAACAGCCCCAGCATTTT. This gives the protein CASSLADRDGKQPQHF. The chain recombines TRBV19 with TRBJ1-5; 8 nucleotides agree with TRBD1. Germline values: CDR1 LNHDA, CDR2 SQIVND (reference sequence). The CDR3 extends over 16 amino acids. J lost 7 bases, V lost 5 bases, and 13 bases had no gene match.